This T cell receptor beta chain derives from a study of cytomegalovirus exposure and HLA in healthy donors. About the research overall: Around four fifths of 300 to 450 genotyped donors fell in the Caucasian-associated ancestry cluster. Study-wide results and caveats: The likely origin of a cluster of highly shared sequence variants was a sequencing artifact.

Primers included in the PCR were 60 Vbeta and 13 Jbeta primers. TCRdb keeps only in-frame clones here, not all; method: immunoSEQ multiplex PCR. The sample consists of 250,000 or so clones, around 90% of them appearing once. Remarks on this clone: Its target is not known.

V lost 5 bases, J lost 4 bases, and 18 bases lay in between. Per the germline V gene, CDR1 is LNHDA and CDR2 is SQIVND (reference sequence). The CDR3 totals 16 residues. This TCR came from a girl aged 2 to 10 in good health and CMV-seronegative. The sequencing input was PBMCs. The rearrangement links TRBV19 to TRBJ1-5; TRBD1 is a possible D gene (5 bases). The CDR3 here is CASSAEGFGSNQPQHF. The CDR3 bases are TGTGCCAGTAGTGCGGAGGGGTTCGGTAGTAATCAGCCCCAGCATTTT.